The next 10 T cell receptor beta chains were all read from a single sample in a study of shared T cell receptors in the human thymus. Measured with immunoSEQ multiplex PCR; TCRdb has only the in-frame clones, and not every one. The data contain 600,000 or so clones, around 87% of them singletons. This sample also belongs to another study, concerning human thymus T cells.

The source material was thymocytes. Source of these receptors: a boy under two years old with a congenital heart defect.

V and J are TRBV25-1 and TRBJ2-1, with D possibly matching TRBD2 (5 bases). The CDR3 has 14 residues. Germline CDR1 MGHDK, CDR2 SYGVNS. Trimming shortened V by 5 bases and J by 5 bases, and 13 bases separated the two germline ends. In nucleotides, the CDR3 is TGTGCCAGCAGTTTTGCCAAAGCGGACAATGAGCAGTTCTTC. Translation gives CASSFAKADNEQFF.

The chain uses TRBV7-2 and TRBJ1-2, with no clear D. Trimming removed 1 base at V and 7 bases at J, with 16 bases between. Germline lookup yields CDR1 SGHTA and CDR2 FQGNSA. This CDR3 has 15 amino acids. DNA for the CDR3: TGTGCCAGCAGCTTAGGTGGGAGGGTAGAGTCTGGCTACACCTTC. Translating gives CASSLGGRVESGYTF.

This clone was seen more than once but under ten times. The V call is TRBV10-2, the J call TRBJ2-2; no clear D. The V and J ends lost 0 bases and 7 bases respectively, with 9 bases between them. The CDR3 runs 14 residues. Germline CDR1 reads WSHSY; CDR2 reads SAAADI. The CDR3 here is CASSESVQNGELFF. The CDR3 nucleotides read TGCGCCAGCAGTGAGTCGGTACAGAACGGGGAGCTGTTTTTT.

The V and J genes are TRBV7-9 and TRBJ1-1; possibly TRBD1 for D (6 bases). Per germline, CDR1 SEHNR and CDR2 FQNEAQ (reference sequence). The CDR3 is 15 amino acids. V was pared by 3 bases and J by 3 bases, with 14 bases between. Written as DNA, the CDR3 is TGTGCCAGCAGCTTGTCGGGGGGGCGGGACACTGAAGCTTTCTTT. Its protein is CASSLSGGRDTEAFF. Variable domain in full (rest from reference TRBV7-9 and TRBJ1-1): DTGVSQNPRHKITKRGQNVTFRCDPISEHNRLYWYRQTLGQGPEFLTYFQNEAQLEKSRLLSDRFSAERPKGSFSTLEIQRTEQGDSAMYLCASSLSGGRDTEAFFGQGTRLTVV.

This CDR3 is CASSIPQGAGYNEQFF. CDR3 in DNA: TGTGCCAGCAGCATCCCACAGGGGGCGGGCTACAATGAGCAGTTCTTC. The rearrangement joins TRBV7-2 to TRBJ2-1, with 9 bases aligning to TRBD1. The CDR3 runs to 16 residues. Germline-derived CDR1 and CDR2 are SGHTA and FQGNSA. The junction had 8 bases not matched to a gene; V was cut back by 5 bases and J by 3 bases.

The CDR3 nucleotides read TGTGCCAGCAGTTGTACCGGGACAGTACCCAATGAGCAGTTCTTC. As protein: CASSCTGTVPNEQFF. The V call is TRBV27, the J call TRBJ2-1; 7 nucleotides line up with TRBD1. The V segment lost 4 bases and the J segment 6 bases; nucleotides outside the gene matches: 9. There are 15 residues in the CDR3. Germline loops: CDR1 MNHEY, CDR2 SMNVEV (reference sequence).

The V gene is TRBV6-1, the J gene TRBJ2-3; TRBD2 matches at 9 bases. The germline gives CDR1 MNHNS, CDR2 SASEGT. J was trimmed by 5 bases and V by 1 base; bases with no gene match: 13. This CDR3 is 18 amino acids long. CDR3 sequence: CASSEEGGSGGRGDTQYF. In DNA form, the CDR3 reads TGTGCCAGCAGTGAAGAGGGCGGTAGCGGGGGCCGGGGAGATACGCAGTATTTT.

This clone was detected once. The V and J genes are TRBV9 and TRBJ1-5; TRBD1 matches 7 bases. The germline CDR1 and CDR2 sequences are SGDLS and YYNGEE. CDR3 size: 17 residues. The trim removed 0 bases at V and 1 base at J, leaving 7 bases unmatched. CDR3 in DNA: TGTGCCAGCAGCGTAGGCCCCGACAGGGTCAGCAATCAGCCCCAGCATTTT. It codes for CASSVGPDRVSNQPQHF.

V and J are TRBV28 and TRBJ1-1, with a weak D call TRBD1 (5 bases). The V and J ends lost 2 bases and 3 bases respectively, with 7 bases between them. CDR1 is MDHEN and CDR2 is SYDVKM in the germline V gene. CDR3 length: 13 amino acids. The CDR3 is CASSLAGDTEAFF. The CDR3 bases are TGTGCCAGCAGTTTAGCGGGGGACACTGAAGCTTTCTTT.

V usage is TRBV14 and J usage is TRBJ2-1, with D perhaps TRBD2 (6 bases). CDR1 and CDR2 (germline): SGHDN, FVKESK. This CDR3 has 15 amino acids. Trimming removed 2 bases at V and 3 bases at J, with 11 bases between. The CDR3 region is CASSQFDSGYNEQFF. CDR3 nucleotide sequence: TGTGCCAGCAGCCAATTCGATAGCGGCTACAATGAGCAGTTCTTC.